The 5 T cell receptor beta chains below all came from one sample that was sequenced in a study of blood T cell repertoires in COVID-19 (dated by TCRdb to between 2020 and 2021). The method behind the library was the immunoSEQ multiplex PCR assay. TCRdb mirrors the immuneACCESS table, restricted to in-frame sequences. Some clones are absent from its copies; in checked studies, under half trace to an unresolved V gene, and the reason for the others is unknown. A total of roughly 200,000 clones appear in this sample, around 85% of them only once. The biggest ten clones account for about 17% of the sample. Sequencing was performed on PBMCs or T cells enriched from blood (not recorded which). All receptors come from a man aged 40-50 years who had recovered from COVID-19.

The CDR3 here is CATSSYGGYNEQFF. CDR3 sequence (DNA): TGTGCCACCAGTAGTTATGGCGGTTACAATGAGCAGTTCTTC. The chain couples TRBV24-1 to TRBJ2-1; no clear D. Germline V gene lookup returns CDR1 KGHDR and CDR2 SFDVKD. CDR3 length: 14 amino acids. V lost 6 bases, J lost 4 bases, and 12 bases lay in between.

The chain is built from TRBV4-1 and TRBJ2-1, with TRBD2 identical over 7 bases. J gave up 7 bases and V 1 base, and 10 bases lay outside the gene matches. CDR1 and CDR2 from the germline V gene are MGHRA and YSYEKL. This CDR3 has 16 amino acids. For the CDR3, the DNA is TGCGCCAGCAGCCAAGTGTGGGGGGGGGAGGTTAATGAGCAGTTCTTC. It encodes CASSQVWGGEVNEQFF.

The chain carries TRBV6-5 and TRBJ1-1, with D tentatively TRBD1 (5 bases). V was clipped by 2 bases and J by 0 bases, with 7 bases between them. This CDR3 is 14 amino acids long. Germline V CDR1 and CDR2: MNHEY, SVGAGI. The CDR3 protein is CASSYGALNTEAFF. CDR3 in DNA: TGTGCCAGCAGTTACGGGGCCTTGAACACTGAAGCTTTCTTT.

The V call is TRBV11-2, the J call TRBJ1-1, with a weak D call TRBD1 (5 bases). Trimming took 0 bases from V and 4 from J, leaving 6 bases between them. Germline V gene data show CDR1 as SGHAT and CDR2 as FQNNGV. This CDR3 is built from 13 residues. CDR3 region: CASSLEGATEAFF. CDR3 nucleotides: TGTGCCAGCAGCTTAGAAGGGGCCACTGAAGCTTTCTTT.

The V call is TRBV28, the J call TRBJ2-1; a possible D gene is TRBD1 (6 bases). Trimming pared 4 bases from V and 12 bases from J, leaving 16 bases between. The CDR3 has 13 residues. Germline CDR1 MDHEN, CDR2 SYDVKM. The CDR3 DNA is TGTGCCAGCAGTTCTCAGGACAGACTATCGCAGTTCTTC. This encodes CASSSQDRLSQFF.